The 10 T cell receptor beta chains listed next were all sequenced from one sample in a study of blood T cell repertoires in COVID-19. Generated by immunoSEQ multiplex PCR, the TCRdb table keeps only in-frame clones and is missing some. Of 100,000 to 150,000 clones listed, around 90% are singletons. Specimen: peripheral blood. Source of these receptors: a man aged 50 to 60 with COVID-19, enrolled during active disease.

The rearrangement links TRBV5-1 to TRBJ2-3, with D possibly matching TRBD1 (6 bases). CDR3 length equals 14 residues. Trimming pared 4 bases from V and 2 bases from J, leaving 11 bases between. The germline V gene has CDR1 SGHRS and CDR2 YFSETQ. DNA of the CDR3: TGCGCCAGCAGCCGACAGGACCCCACAGATACGCAGTATTTT. Translating it yields CASSRQDPTDTQYF.

V is TRBV24-1 and J is TRBJ1-5, with D uncertain. In germline, CDR1 is KGHDR, CDR2 SFDVKD. The CDR3 length is 13 residues. Trimming stripped 6 bases from V and 6 bases from J, with 11 bases between. The chain's CDR3 is CATSTGYGQPQHF. The CDR3 coding sequence is TGTGCCACCAGTACCGGGTACGGTCAGCCCCAGCATTTT.

The table lists this clone with a few counts. The chain recombines TRBV6-5 with TRBJ2-7, with TRBD2 matching 9 bases. J gave up 2 bases and V 4 bases, and 3 bases lay outside the gene matches. The V gene's germline CDR1 is MNHEY and CDR2 SVGAGI. The CDR3 loop spans 14 amino acids. The DNA for the CDR3 is TGTGCCAGCAGTTCAAGCGGGAGGACCTACGAGCAGTACGTC. Residues: CASSSSGRTYEQYV.

The chain has TRBV6-5 and TRBJ2-3; TRBD2 matches 10 bases. The CDR3 runs 15 residues. CDR1 is MNHEY, CDR2 SVGAGI, per germline. Trimming took 6 bases from V and 5 from J; bases not matched to a gene: 8. The DNA of the CDR3 is TGTGCCAGCAGCCCAGCGGGAGGGCCGGGAGATACGCAGTATTTT. It encodes CASSPAGGPGDTQYF.

The genes are TRBV9 and TRBJ2-3, with 7 bases lining up with TRBD2. The junction had 3 bases not matched to a gene; V was cut back by 0 bases and J by 2 bases. The CDR3 covers 15 residues. CDR1 is SGDLS and CDR2 is YYNGEE in the germline V gene. The DNA of the CDR3 is TGTGCCAGCAGCGTAGCGGGAGGACTCACAGATACGCAGTATTTT. Amino acids: CASSVAGGLTDTQYF.

The chain recombines TRBV5-1 with TRBJ1-2, with 9 bases lining up with TRBD1. The CDR3 sequence is 14 residues long. The ends lost 0 bases at V and 9 bases at J; junction bases unmatched: 6. Germline CDR1 and CDR2: SGHRS and YFSETQ. The CDR3 nucleotides are TGCGCCAGCAGCTTGGGACAGGGGGATACTAGCTACACCTTC. It translates to CASSLGQGDTSYTF. Filled out from reference TRBV5-1 and TRBJ1-2, the complete variable domain reads KAGVTQTPRYLIKTRGQQVTLSCSPISGHRSVSWYQQTPGQGLQFLFEYFSETQRNKGNFPGRFSGRQFSNSRSEMNVSTLELGDSALYLCASSLGQGDTSYTFGSGTRLTVV.

This clone was counted only a few times. This rearrangement joins TRBV7-2 to TRBJ2-1; 11 bases map to TRBD2. V lost 5 bases, J lost 4 bases, and 4 bases stayed unmatched. This CDR3 has 15 residues. Per germline, CDR1 SGHTA and CDR2 FQGNSA. The CDR3 sequence: CASSPTSGRYNEQFF. The CDR3, as DNA: TGTGCCAGCAGCCCCACTAGCGGGAGATACAATGAGCAGTTCTTC.

The V and J genes are TRBV27 and TRBJ2-1, with 8 positions matching TRBD1. CDR1 and CDR2 (germline): MNHEY, SMNVEV (reference sequence). V dropped 6 bases and J dropped 7; count of bases not matched to a gene: 5. This CDR3 contains 13 residues. CDR3 bases: TGTGCCAGCAGGCAGGGGGCAAGGAATGAGCAGTTCTTC. Translated, it gives CASRQGARNEQFF.

The chain carries TRBV18 and TRBJ2-3, with D perhaps matching TRBD2 (5 bases). The V end lost 4 bases, the J end lost 4 bases, and 15 bases lay between the germline ends. Germline-derived CDR1 and CDR2 are KGHSH and LQKENI. This CDR3 comprises 15 residues. DNA for the CDR3: TGTGCCAGCTCACAAGCGGCGGAAATGGCAGATACGCAGTATTTT. This codes for CASSQAAEMADTQYF.

The gene calls are TRBV6-5 and TRBJ1-2; D might be TRBD1 (6 bases). V lost 6 bases and J 5 bases, leaving 13 bases between the germline ends. This CDR3 region has 13 residues. Germline values: CDR1 MNHEY, CDR2 SVGAGI. The CDR3 coding sequence is TGTGCCAGCAGCCTCGTACAGGGTTATGGCTACACCTTC. It translates to CASSLVQGYGYTF.